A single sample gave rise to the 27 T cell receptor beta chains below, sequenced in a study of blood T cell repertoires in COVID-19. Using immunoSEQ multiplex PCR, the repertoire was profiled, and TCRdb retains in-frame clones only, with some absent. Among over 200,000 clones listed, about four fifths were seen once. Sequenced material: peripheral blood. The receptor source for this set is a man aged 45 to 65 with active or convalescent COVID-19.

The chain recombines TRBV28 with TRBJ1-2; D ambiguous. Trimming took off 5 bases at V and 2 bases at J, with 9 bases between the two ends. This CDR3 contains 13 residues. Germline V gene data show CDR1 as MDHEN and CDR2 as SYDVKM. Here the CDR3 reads CASSDTENYGYTF. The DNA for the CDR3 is TGTGCCAGCAGTGATACAGAAAACTATGGCTACACCTTC.

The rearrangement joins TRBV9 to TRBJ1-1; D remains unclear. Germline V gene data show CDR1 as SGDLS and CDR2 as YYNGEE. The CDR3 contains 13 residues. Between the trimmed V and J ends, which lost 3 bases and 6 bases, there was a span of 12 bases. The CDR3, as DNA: TGTGCCAGCAGCGGGAGAGACGGGGCTGAAGCTTTCTTT. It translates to CASSGRDGAEAFF.

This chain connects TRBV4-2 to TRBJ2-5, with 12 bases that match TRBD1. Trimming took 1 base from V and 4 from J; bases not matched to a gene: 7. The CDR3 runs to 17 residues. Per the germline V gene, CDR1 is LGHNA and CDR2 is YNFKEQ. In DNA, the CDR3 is TGTGCCAGCAGCCAAGTTGGGACAGGGGGCTTTGGAGAGACCCAGTACTTC. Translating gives CASSQVGTGGFGETQYF.

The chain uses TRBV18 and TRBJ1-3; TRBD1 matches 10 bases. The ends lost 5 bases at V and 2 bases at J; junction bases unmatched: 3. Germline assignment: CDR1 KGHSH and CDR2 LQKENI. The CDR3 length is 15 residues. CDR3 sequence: CASSDGTGAGNTIYF. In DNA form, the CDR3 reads TGTGCCAGCTCAGACGGGACAGGGGCTGGAAACACCATATATTTT.

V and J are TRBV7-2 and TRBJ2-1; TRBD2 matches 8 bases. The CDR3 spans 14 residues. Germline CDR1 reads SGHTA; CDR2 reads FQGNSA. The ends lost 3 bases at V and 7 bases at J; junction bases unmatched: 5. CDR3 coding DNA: TGTGCCAGCAGCTTCGGACTAGCATCTAATGAGCAGTTCTTC. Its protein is CASSFGLASNEQFF. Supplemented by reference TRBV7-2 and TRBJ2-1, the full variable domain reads GAGVSQSPSNKVTEKGKDVELRCDPISGHTALYWYRQSLGQGLEFLIYFQGNSAPDKSGLPSDRFSAERTGGSVSTLTIQRTQQEDSAVYLCASSFGLASNEQFFGPGTRLTVL.

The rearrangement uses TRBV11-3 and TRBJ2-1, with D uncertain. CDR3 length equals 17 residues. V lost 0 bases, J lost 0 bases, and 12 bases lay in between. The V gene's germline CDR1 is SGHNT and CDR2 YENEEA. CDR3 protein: CASSLDSYSSSYNEQFF. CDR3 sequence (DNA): TGTGCCAGCAGCTTAGATAGTTATAGTAGCTCCTACAATGAGCAGTTCTTC.

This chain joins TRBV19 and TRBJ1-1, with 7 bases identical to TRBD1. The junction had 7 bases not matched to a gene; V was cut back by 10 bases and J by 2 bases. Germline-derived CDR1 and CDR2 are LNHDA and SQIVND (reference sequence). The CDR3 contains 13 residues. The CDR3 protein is CATYYRGNTEAFF. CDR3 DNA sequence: TGTGCCACTTATTACAGGGGAAACACTGAAGCTTTCTTT.

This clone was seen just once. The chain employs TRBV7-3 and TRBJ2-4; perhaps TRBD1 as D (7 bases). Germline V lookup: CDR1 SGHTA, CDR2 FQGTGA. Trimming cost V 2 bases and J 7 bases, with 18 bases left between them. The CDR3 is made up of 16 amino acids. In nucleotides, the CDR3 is TGTGCCAGCAGCTTACACGGAGGGGGACAGCCTAACATTCAGTACTTC. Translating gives CASSLHGGGQPNIQYF.

The CDR3 DNA reads as TGTGCCAGCAGTGAATGGGGGCAGGGGTCCGGAAACACTGAAGCTTTCTTT. Its protein product is CASSEWGQGSGNTEAFF. The chain carries TRBV2 and TRBJ1-1; a weak D match, TRBD1 (6 bases). The V end lost 2 bases, the J end lost 2 bases, and 18 bases lay between the germline ends. Germline-derived CDR1 and CDR2 are SNHLY and FYNNEI. CDR3 size: 17 residues.

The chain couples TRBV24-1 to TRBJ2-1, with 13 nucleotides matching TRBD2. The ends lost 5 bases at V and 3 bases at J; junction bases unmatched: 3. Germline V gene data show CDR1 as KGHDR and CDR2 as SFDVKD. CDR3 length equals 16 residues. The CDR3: CATSGTSGGLYNEQFF. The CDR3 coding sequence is TGTGCCACCAGTGGGACTAGCGGGGGCCTCTACAATGAGCAGTTCTTC.

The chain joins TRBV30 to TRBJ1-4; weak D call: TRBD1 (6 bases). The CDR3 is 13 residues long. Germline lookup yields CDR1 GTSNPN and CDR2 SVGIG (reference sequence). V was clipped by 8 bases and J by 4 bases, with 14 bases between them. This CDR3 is CAGLDSRNEKLFF. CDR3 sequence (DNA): TGTGCCGGCTTGGACAGCCGTAATGAAAAACTGTTTTTT. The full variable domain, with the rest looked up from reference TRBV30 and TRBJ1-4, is SQTIHQWPATLVQPVGSPLSLECTVEGTSNPNLYWYRQAAGRGLQLLFYSVGIGQISSEVPQNLSASRPQDRQFILSSKKLLLSDSGFYLCAGLDSRNEKLFFGSGTQLSVL.

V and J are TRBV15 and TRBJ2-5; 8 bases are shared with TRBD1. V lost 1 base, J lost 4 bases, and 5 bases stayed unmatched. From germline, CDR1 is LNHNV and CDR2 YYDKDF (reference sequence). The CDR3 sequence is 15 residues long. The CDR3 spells CATSRGQGAGETQYF. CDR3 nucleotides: TGTGCCACCAGCAGAGGGCAGGGGGCGGGAGAGACCCAGTACTTC.

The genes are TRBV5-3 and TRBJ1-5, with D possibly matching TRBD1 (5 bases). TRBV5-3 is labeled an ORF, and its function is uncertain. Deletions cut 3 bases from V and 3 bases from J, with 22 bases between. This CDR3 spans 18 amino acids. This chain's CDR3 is CARSSRGTESGYNQPQHF. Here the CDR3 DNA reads TGTGCCAGAAGCTCCCGGGGGACGGAGTCGGGCTACAATCAGCCCCAGCATTTT.

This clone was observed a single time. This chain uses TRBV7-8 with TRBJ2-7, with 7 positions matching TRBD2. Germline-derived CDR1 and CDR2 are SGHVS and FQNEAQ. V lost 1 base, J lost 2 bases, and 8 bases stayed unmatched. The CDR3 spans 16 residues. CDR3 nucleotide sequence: TGTGCCAGCAGCTTAGGGCTAGCGGACGACCCCTACGAGCAGTACTTC. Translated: CASSLGLADDPYEQYF.

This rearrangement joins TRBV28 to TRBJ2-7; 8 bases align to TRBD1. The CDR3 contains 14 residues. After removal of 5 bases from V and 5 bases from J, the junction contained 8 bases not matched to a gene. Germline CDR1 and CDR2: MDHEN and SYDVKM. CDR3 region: CASSTPDRAHEQYF. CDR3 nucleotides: TGTGCCAGCAGTACCCCGGACAGGGCCCACGAGCAGTACTTC. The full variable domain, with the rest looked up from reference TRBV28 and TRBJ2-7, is DVKVTQSSRYLVKRTGEKVFLECVQDMDHENMFWYRQDPGLGLRLIYFSYDVKMKEKGDIPEGYSVSREKKERFSLILESASTNQTSMYLCASSTPDRAHEQYFGPGTRLTVT.

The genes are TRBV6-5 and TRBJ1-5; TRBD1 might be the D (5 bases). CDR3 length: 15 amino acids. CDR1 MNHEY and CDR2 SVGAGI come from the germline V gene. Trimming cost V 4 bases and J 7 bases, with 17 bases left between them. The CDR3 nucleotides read TGTGCCAGCAGTTTGGGGGGGGGTGTCGGGCAGCCCCAGCATTTT. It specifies CASSLGGGVGQPQHF.

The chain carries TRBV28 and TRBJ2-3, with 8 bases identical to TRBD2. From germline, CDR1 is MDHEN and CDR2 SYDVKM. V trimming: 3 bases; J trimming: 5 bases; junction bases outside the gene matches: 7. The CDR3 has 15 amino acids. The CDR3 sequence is CASSFAAGGGDTQYF. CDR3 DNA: TGTGCCAGCAGTTTTGCTGCGGGGGGCGGAGATACGCAGTATTTT.

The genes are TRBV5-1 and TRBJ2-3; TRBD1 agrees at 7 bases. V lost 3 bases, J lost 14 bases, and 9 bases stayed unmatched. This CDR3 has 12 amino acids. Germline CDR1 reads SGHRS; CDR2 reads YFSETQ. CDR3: CASSSGQDTGYF. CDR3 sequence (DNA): TGCGCCAGCAGCTCCGGACAGGATACCGGGTATTTT.

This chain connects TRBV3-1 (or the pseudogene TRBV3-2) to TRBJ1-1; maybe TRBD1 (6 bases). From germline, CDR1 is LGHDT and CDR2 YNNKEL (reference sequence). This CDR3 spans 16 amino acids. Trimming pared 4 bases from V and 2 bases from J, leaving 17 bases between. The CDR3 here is CASSRGGFRGNTEAFF. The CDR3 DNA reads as TGTGCCAGCAGCCGCGGAGGTTTCAGGGGAAACACTGAAGCTTTCTTT.

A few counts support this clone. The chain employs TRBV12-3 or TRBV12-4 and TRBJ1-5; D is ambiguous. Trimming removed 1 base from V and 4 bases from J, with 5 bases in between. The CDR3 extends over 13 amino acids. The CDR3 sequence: CASSLGLNQPQHF. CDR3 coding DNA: TGTGCCAGCAGTTTAGGTCTAAATCAGCCCCAGCATTTT.

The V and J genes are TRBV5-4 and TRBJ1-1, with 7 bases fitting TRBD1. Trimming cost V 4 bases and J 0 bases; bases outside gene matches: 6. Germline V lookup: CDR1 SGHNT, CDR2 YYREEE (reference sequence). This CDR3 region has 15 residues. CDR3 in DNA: TGTGCCAGCAGCACCCGGACAGGACTGAACACTGAAGCTTTCTTT. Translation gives CASSTRTGLNTEAFF.

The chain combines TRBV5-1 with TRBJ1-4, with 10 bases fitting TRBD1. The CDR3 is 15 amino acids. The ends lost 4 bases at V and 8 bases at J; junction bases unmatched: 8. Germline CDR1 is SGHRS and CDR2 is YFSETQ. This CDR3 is CASSPGTGESEKLFF. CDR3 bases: TGCGCCAGCAGCCCCGGGACAGGGGAAAGCGAAAAACTGTTTTTT.

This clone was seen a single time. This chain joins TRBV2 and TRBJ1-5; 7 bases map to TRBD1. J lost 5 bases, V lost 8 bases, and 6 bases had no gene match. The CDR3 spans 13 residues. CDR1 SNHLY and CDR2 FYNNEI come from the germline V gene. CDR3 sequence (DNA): TGTGCCAGCCACGCCAGGGGGGATCAGCCCCAGCATTTT. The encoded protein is CASHARGDQPQHF.

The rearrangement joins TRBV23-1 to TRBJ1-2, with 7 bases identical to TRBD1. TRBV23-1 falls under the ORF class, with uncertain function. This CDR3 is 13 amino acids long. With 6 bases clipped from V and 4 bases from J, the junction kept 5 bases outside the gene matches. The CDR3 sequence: CASSFQGGYGYTF. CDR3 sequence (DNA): TGCGCCAGCAGCTTCCAGGGGGGCTATGGCTACACCTTC.

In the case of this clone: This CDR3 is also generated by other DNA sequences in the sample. DNA for the CDR3: TGTGCCAGCAGCTCGGGACAGAACTATGGCTACACCTTC. Residues: CASSSGQNYGYTF. The chain has TRBV28 and TRBJ1-2; 7 bases map to TRBD1. Germline CDR1 reads MDHEN; CDR2 reads SYDVKM. This CDR3 is built from 13 residues. J was trimmed by 2 bases and V by 6 bases; bases with no gene match: 3.

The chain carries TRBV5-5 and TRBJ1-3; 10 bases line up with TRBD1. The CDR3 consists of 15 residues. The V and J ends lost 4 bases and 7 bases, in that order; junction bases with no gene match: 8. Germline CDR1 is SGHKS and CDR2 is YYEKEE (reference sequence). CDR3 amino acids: CASSRRDRGGNTIYF. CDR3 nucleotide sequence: TGTGCCAGCAGCCGGAGGGACAGGGGTGGCAACACCATATATTTT.

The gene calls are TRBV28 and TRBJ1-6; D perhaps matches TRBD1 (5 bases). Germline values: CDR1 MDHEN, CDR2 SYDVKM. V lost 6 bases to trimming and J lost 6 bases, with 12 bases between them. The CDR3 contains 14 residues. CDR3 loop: CASRPAGGNSPLHF. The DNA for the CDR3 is TGTGCCAGCAGGCCCGCCGGGGGTAATTCACCCCTCCACTTT.